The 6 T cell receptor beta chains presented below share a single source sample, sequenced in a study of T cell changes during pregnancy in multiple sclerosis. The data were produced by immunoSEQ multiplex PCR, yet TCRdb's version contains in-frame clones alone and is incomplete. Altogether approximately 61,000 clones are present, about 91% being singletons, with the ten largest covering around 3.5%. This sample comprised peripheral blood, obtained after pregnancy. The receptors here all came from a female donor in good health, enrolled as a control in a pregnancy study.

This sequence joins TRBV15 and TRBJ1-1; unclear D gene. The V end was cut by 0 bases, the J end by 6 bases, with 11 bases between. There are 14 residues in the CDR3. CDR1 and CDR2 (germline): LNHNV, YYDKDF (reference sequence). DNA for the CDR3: TGTGCCACCAGCAGAGAGTTGGGGAGGGCTGAAGCTTTCTTT. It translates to CATSRELGRAEAFF.

The CDR3 region is CASSGEAHQPQHF. CDR3 coding DNA: TGTGCCAGTAGCGGGGAGGCTCATCAGCCCCAGCATTTT. The chain carries TRBV19 and TRBJ1-5, with D unresolved. The length of the CDR3 is 13 residues. The germline gives CDR1 LNHDA, CDR2 SQIVND (reference sequence). The V and J ends lost 6 bases and 5 bases respectively, with 11 bases between them.

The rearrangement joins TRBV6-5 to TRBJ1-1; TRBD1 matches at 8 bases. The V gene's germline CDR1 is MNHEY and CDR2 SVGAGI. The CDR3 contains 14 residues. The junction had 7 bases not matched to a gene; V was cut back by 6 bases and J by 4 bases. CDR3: CASSPSDRGTEAFF. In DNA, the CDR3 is TGTGCCAGCAGCCCCAGCGACAGGGGCACTGAAGCTTTCTTT.

CDR3 in DNA: TGCGCCAGCAGCCAAAACATGGCTAGTCAGACCCAGTACTTC. Protein sequence: CASSQNMASQTQYF. The rearrangement links TRBV4-1 to TRBJ2-5; D call uncertain. The CDR3 covers 14 residues. V was clipped by 2 bases and J by 6 bases, with 13 bases between them. The germline V gene has CDR1 MGHRA and CDR2 YSYEKL.

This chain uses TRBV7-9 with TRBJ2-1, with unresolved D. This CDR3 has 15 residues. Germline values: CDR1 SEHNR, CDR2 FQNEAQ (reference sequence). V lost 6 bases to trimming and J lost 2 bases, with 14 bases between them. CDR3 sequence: CASRPVRDAYNEQFF. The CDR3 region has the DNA TGTGCCAGCAGGCCGGTACGAGATGCCTACAATGAGCAGTTCTTC.

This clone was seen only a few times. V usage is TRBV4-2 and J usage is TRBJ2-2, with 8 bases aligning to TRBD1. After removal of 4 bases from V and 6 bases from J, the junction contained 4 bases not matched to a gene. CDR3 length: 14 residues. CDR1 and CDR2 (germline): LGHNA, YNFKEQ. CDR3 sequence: CASSLGQGAGELFF. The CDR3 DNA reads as TGTGCCAGCAGCCTCGGACAGGGCGCCGGGGAGCTGTTTTTT.